Sequencing of this TCR beta chain was carried out in a study of blood T cell repertoires in COVID-19. Clones were sequenced by immunoSEQ multiplex PCR, and TCRdb holds only the in-frame ones, with some missing. The sample shows 250,000 to 300,000 clones, around 90% of them seen only once. The CDR3 runs to 15 residues. V was pared by 4 bases and J by 3 bases, with 15 bases between. Germline assignment: CDR1 SEHNR and CDR2 FQNEAQ (reference sequence). The sequencing input was PBMCs or T cells enriched from blood (not recorded which). The chain employs TRBV7-9 and TRBJ1-2, with a weak D call TRBD1 (5 bases). This sequence originates from a woman aged 25-40 years who had recovered from COVID-19. The CDR3 DNA reads as TGTGCCAGCAGCTCGACAGTGTGGGGCGACTATGGCTACACCTTC. Translated: CASSSTVWGDYGYTF.